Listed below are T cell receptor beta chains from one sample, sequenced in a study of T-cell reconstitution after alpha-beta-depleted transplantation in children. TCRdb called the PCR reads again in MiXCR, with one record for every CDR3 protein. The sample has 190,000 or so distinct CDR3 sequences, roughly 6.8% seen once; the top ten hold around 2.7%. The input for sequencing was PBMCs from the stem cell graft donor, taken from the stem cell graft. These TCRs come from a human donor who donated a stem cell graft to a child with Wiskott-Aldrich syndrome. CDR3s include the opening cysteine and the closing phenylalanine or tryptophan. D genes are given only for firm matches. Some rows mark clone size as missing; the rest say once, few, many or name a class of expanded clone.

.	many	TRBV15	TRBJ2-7	CATSRDRVDYEQYF	TGTGCCACCAGCAGAGATCGGGTGGACTACGAGCAGTACTTC
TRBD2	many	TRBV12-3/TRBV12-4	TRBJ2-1	CASRPGLAGYNEQFF	TGTGCCAGCAGACCGGGACTAGCGGGGTACAATGAGCAGTTCTTC
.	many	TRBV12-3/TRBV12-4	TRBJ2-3	CASSPQGRSSTDTQYF	TGTGCCAGCAGTCCCCAGGGACGGTCTAGCACAGATACGCAGTATTTT
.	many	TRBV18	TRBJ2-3	CASSPTIDTQYF	TGTGCCAGCTCACCCACGATAGATACGCAGTATTTT
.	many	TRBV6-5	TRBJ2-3	CASSYASVYTDTQYF	TGTGCCAGCAGTTACGCAAGCGTGTACACAGATACGCAGTATTTT
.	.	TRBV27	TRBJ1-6	CASGRGESYNSPLHF	TGTGCCAGCGGGCGTGGGGAGTCCTATAATTCACCCCTCCACTTT
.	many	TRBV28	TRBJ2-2	CASSVWEELFF	TGTGCCAGCAGCGTCTGGGAGGAGCTGTTTTTT
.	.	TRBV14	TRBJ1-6	CASSRTRQVPLHF	TGTGCCAGCAGCCGGACAAGACAGGTCCCCCTCCACTTT
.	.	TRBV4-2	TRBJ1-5	CASSQENQPQHF	TGTGCCAGCAGCCAAGAAAATCAGCCCCAGCATTTT
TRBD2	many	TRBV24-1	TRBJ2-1	CATSVLVAGYNEQFF	TGTGCCACCAGTGTCCTAGTAGCGGGGTACAATGAGCAGTTCTTC
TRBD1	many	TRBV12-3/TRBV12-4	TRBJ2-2	CASARGQFYTGELFF	TGTGCCAGCGCAAGGGGACAGTTTTACACCGGGGAGCTGTTTTTT
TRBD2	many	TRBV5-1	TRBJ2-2	CASSSAGDETGELFF	TGCGCCAGCAGCTCGGCGGGGGACGAGACCGGGGAGCTGTTTTTT
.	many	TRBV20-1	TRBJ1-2	CSPYAAIVDGYTF	TGCAGTCCCTATGCGGCAATCGTTGATGGCTACACCTTC
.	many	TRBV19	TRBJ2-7	CASSIDLIPAPQYF	TGTGCCAGTAGTATAGATCTCATCCCCGCCCCGCAGTACTTC
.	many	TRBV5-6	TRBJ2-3	CASSVGLREQYF	TGTGCCAGCAGCGTGGGGCTGCGTGAGCAGTATTTT
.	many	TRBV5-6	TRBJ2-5	CASSFWGLQETQYF	TGTGCCAGCAGCTTTTGGGGTCTGCAGGAGACCCAGTACTTC
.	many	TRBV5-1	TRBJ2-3	CASSSWGTPADTQYF	TGCGCCAGCAGCTCGTGGGGGACGCCTGCAGATACGCAGTATTTT
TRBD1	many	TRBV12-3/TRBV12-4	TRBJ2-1	CASRRTGDNEQFF	TGTGCCAGCAGGCGGACAGGGGACAATGAGCAGTTCTTC
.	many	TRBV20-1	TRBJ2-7	CSAGGGPSYEQYF	TGCAGTGCTGGAGGAGGGCCCTCCTACGAGCAGTACTTC
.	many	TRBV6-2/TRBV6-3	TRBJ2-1	CASSSNNEQFF	TGTGCCAGCAGTTCCAACAACGAGCAGTTCTTC
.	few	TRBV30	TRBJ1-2	CAWSEGRQPNGYTF	TGTGCCTGGAGTGAAGGGAGACAGCCTAATGGCTACACCTTC
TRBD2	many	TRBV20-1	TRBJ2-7	CSAGGTAGYEQYF	TGCAGTGCCGGGGGGACCGCCGGCTACGAGCAGTACTTC
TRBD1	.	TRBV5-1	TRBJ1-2	CASSLAGGQVDGYTF	TGCGCCAGCAGCTTGGCCGGGGGACAGGTCGATGGCTACACCTTC